Listed here are 14 T cell receptor beta chains from one sample, sequenced in a study of blood T cells in healthy people across ages. A sample-barcoded 5' primer and a J-beta primer mix were used in a second PCR of roughly 7 to 11 cycles. One entry per CDR3 protein results from TCRdb running MiXCR on the 5' RACE reads. Here the sample spans approximately 2,000,000 distinct CDR3 sequences, about two fifths being singletons. The material sequenced was blood. The source of these receptors is a human donor in good health.

The chain is built from TRBV11-2 and TRBJ1-2; 8 bases map to TRBD1. This CDR3 region has 16 residues. Germline loops: CDR1 SGHAT, CDR2 FQNNGV. V shed 6 bases, J shed 4 bases, and the junction held 13 bases outside the gene matches. The CDR3 loop is CASRGLSYDRGYGYTF. The CDR3 DNA is TGTGCCAGCAGGGGGCTTTCTTACGACAGGGGCTATGGCTACACCTTC. The full variable domain, in which reference TRBV11-2 and TRBJ1-2 provide the parts outside the CDR3, is EAGVAQSPRYKIIEKRQSVAFWCNPISGHATLYWYQQILGQGPKLLIQFQNNGVVDDSQLPKDRFSAERLKGVDSTLKIQPAKLEDSAVYLCASRGLSYDRGYGYTFGSGTRLTVV.

This chain connects TRBV5-1 to TRBJ2-7; D uncertain. The germline gives CDR1 SGHRS, CDR2 YFSETQ. The CDR3 contains 15 residues. V was cut by 10 bases and J by 0 bases, with 20 bases left in between. The CDR3 nucleotides are TGCGCCGGTCGAACGAGCTCTACACGCTCCTACGAGCAGTACTTC. Translating gives CAGRTSSTRSYEQYF.

This clonotype has ten or more counts. The J gene is TRBJ2-1, the V gene TRBV7-2; D ambiguous. The germline gives CDR1 SGHTA, CDR2 FQGNSA. The V end was cut by 5 bases, the J end by 4 bases, with 9 bases between. This CDR3 region has 13 residues. The CDR3 is CASSRTTYNEQFF. CDR3 sequence (DNA): TGTGCCAGCAGCCGTACGACATACAATGAGCAGTTCTTC.

The gene calls are TRBV7-2 and TRBJ1-4; 10 bases are a match to TRBD1. The CDR3 loop spans 17 amino acids. In germline, CDR1 is SGHTA, CDR2 FQGNSA. With V trimmed by 4 bases and J by 3 bases, 8 bases remained unmatched. Here the CDR3 reads CASSSRQGARANEKLFF. CDR3 coding DNA: TGTGCCAGCAGCTCCCGACAGGGGGCGCGGGCTAATGAAAAACTGTTTTTT.

The rearrangement joins TRBV12-5 to TRBJ2-1; 9 nucleotides match TRBD1. This CDR3 has 14 residues. V was pared by 6 bases and J by 6 bases, with 6 bases of the junction left unmatched. Germline V gives CDR1 LGHNT, CDR2 FRNRAP. In nucleotides, the CDR3 is TGTGCTAGTGGCTCGACAGGGGGGCCCAATGAGCAGTTCTTC. This encodes CASGSTGGPNEQFF.

About this clonotype itself: The junction does not match germline at one end; this may be a read error. The chain couples TRBV10-3 to TRBJ2-1, with D possibly called TRBD1 or TRBD2 (6 bases each). The CDR3 spans 15 residues. Looked up from germline, CDR1 is ENHRY and CDR2 is SYGVKD. Here the CDR3 reads CVISSAGGLRNEQFF. CDR3 coding DNA: TGTGTCATCAGTTCCGCCGGGGGCCTTAGAAATGAGCAGTTCTTC.

This clonotype appeared once. The chain uses TRBV6-1 and TRBJ2-1; 14 bases align to TRBD2. V lost 5 bases to trimming and J lost 7 bases; unmatched junction nucleotides: 13. Per germline, CDR1 MNHNS and CDR2 SASEGT. The CDR3 runs 18 residues. The CDR3 DNA reads TGTGCCAGCAGTAGGGGGGGGAGACTAGCGGGGGGGCCAAATGAGCAGTTCTTC. Translation: CASSRGGRLAGGPNEQFF.

The V and J genes are TRBV10-3 and TRBJ2-2, with 7 bases lining up with TRBD1. The CDR3 is 16 residues long. With 11 bases clipped from V and 4 bases from J, the junction kept 16 bases outside the gene matches. The germline CDR1 and CDR2 sequences are ENHRY and SYGVKD. The CDR3 region has the DNA TGTGCCGCTGTCTCAGACAGGGTAGGGGCCACCGGGGAGCTGTTTTTT. Amino acids: CAAVSDRVGATGELFF.

The chain is built from TRBV7-9 and TRBJ2-7; tentative D call: TRBD2 (5 bases). Per germline, CDR1 SEHNR and CDR2 FQNEAQ (reference sequence). Between the trimmed V and J ends, which lost 5 bases and 4 bases, there was a span of 15 bases. There are 14 residues in the CDR3. This chain's CDR3 is CASSHRRRPYEQYF. The CDR3 nucleotides read TGTGCCAGCAGCCACCGGAGGAGACCTTACGAGCAGTACTTC.

This clonotype occurred a few times. V is TRBV27 and J is TRBJ1-5; TRBD1 is a possible D gene (5 bases). The germline CDR1 and CDR2 sequences are MNHEY and SMNVEV (reference sequence). This CDR3 comprises 13 residues. The V gene lost 4 bases and the J gene lost 3 bases, with 7 bases spanning the gap. The CDR3 nucleotides are TGTGCCAGCAGTTGGGGGATCAATCAGCCCCAGCATTTT. Translation: CASSWGINQPQHF.

This clonotype came up once. This chain uses TRBV7-9 with TRBJ1-6, with a weak D call TRBD1 (5 bases). Trimming took 5 bases from V and 7 from J, leaving 18 bases between them. The germline CDR1 and CDR2 sequences are SEHNR and FQNEAQ (reference sequence). CDR3 length: 16 residues. CDR3 sequence reads: CASSPGTPTGNSPLHF. The CDR3 DNA sequence: TGTGCCAGCAGCCCCGGGACCCCAACGGGGAATTCACCCCTCCACTTT.

The chain links TRBV7-8 to TRBJ2-1; 7 nucleotides match TRBD1. CDR1 is SGHVS, CDR2 FQNEAQ, per germline. V shed 5 bases, J shed 3 bases, and the junction held 7 bases outside the gene matches. The CDR3 loop spans 15 amino acids. The CDR3 spells CASSPRRDSYNEQFF. The CDR3 DNA is TGTGCCAGCAGCCCCCGCCGGGACAGCTACAATGAGCAGTTCTTC.

This sequence joins TRBV5-1 and TRBJ2-3, with D unclear. Germline values: CDR1 SGHRS, CDR2 YFSETQ. There are 15 residues in the CDR3. With 0 bases removed from V and 2 bases from J, the gap between germline ends came to 10 bases. The CDR3 DNA is TGCGCCAGCAGCTTGGTCGGGCCCTTCACAGATACGCAGTATTTT. Translating gives CASSLVGPFTDTQYF.

This chain joins TRBV7-7 and TRBJ1-1; D possibly corresponds to TRBD1 (6 bases). The CDR3 runs to 14 residues. The V end was cut by 5 bases, the J end by 4 bases, with 14 bases between. Germline values: CDR1 SSHAT, CDR2 FNYEAQ (reference sequence). CDR3 loop: CASSILTGSTEAFF. The CDR3 nucleotides are TGTGCCAGCAGCATCCTAACAGGGTCCACTGAAGCTTTCTTT.